The 7 T cell receptor beta chains below come from one sample, sequenced in a study of blood T cell repertoires in COVID-19. TCRdb's table, derived via immunoSEQ multiplex PCR, lists solely in-frame clones and lacks some. The sample records about 270,000 clones, around 93% being singletons. Sequencing used PBMCs or T cells enriched from blood (not recorded which). The receptors here all came from a man aged 35-49 years who had been exposed to COVID-19.

This chain connects TRBV12-5 to TRBJ2-5; TRBD1 might be the D (5 bases). V dropped 9 bases and J dropped 2 bases, with 7 bases sitting between them. The CDR3 sequence is 11 residues long. Germline V gene sequence: CDR1 LGHNT, CDR2 FRNRAP. CDR3 protein: CASRDQETQYF. DNA of the CDR3: TGTGCTAGCAGGGATCAAGAGACCCAGTACTTC.

The chain combines TRBV5-1 with TRBJ1-4; D remains unclear. Germline assignment: CDR1 SGHRS and CDR2 YFSETQ. V was cut by 0 bases and J by 4 bases, with 7 bases left in between. This CDR3 is 14 amino acids long. The CDR3 DNA sequence: TGCGCCAGCAGCTTGGAACAGATTAATGAAAAACTGTTTTTT. As protein: CASSLEQINEKLFF.

The chain has TRBV2 and TRBJ2-2; D is uncertain. Trimming cost V 5 bases and J 5 bases, with 3 bases left between them. The CDR3 sequence is 11 residues long. Germline V gene lookup returns CDR1 SNHLY and CDR2 FYNNEI. CDR3 sequence: CASSPTGELFF. In DNA form, the CDR3 reads TGTGCCAGCAGTCCGACCGGGGAGCTGTTTTTT.

The rearrangement joins TRBV3-1 (or the pseudogene TRBV3-2) to TRBJ2-7, with D perhaps TRBD2 (5 bases). Germline V gives CDR1 LGHDT, CDR2 YNNKEL (reference sequence). The CDR3 sequence is 13 residues long. Deletions cut 4 bases from V and 3 bases from J, with 10 bases between. The CDR3 coding sequence is TGTGCCAGCAGCCCTTCGGACTTCTACGAGCAGTACTTC. As protein: CASSPSDFYEQYF.

This clone was seen only once. V usage is TRBV28 and J usage is TRBJ2-1, with D possibly matching TRBD1 (5 bases). Germline V lookup: CDR1 MDHEN, CDR2 SYDVKM. CDR3 length: 14 residues. Trimming removed 1 base at V and 12 bases at J, with 16 bases between. The CDR3 loop is CASSLSSLIRGQFF. The DNA of the CDR3 is TGTGCCAGCAGTTTATCTTCCCTCATAAGGGGGCAGTTCTTC.

The V call is TRBV21-1, the J call TRBJ2-7; TRBD2 reflects the table's D call only, with no check against the DNA. TRBV21-1 is flagged as a pseudogene. This CDR3 has 15 amino acids. Written as DNA, the CDR3 is TGTGCCAGCAGCCCCACCCTAGCCGAATCCTACGAGCAGTACTTC. This translates into CASSPTLAESYEQYF.

This clone has a handful of counts. The chain has TRBV30 and TRBJ2-1, with D possibly matching TRBD2 (6 bases). The germline gives CDR1 GTSNPN, CDR2 SVGIG (reference sequence). CDR3 length: 11 amino acids. V lost 8 bases and J lost 10, with 15 bases in between. Here the CDR3 reads CAQLTGGEQFF. The CDR3 bases are TGTGCCCAGCTAACAGGAGGGGAGCAGTTCTTC.